This passage covers 18 T cell receptor beta chains from one sample sequenced in a study of shared clonotypes between healthy human individuals. Libraries were prepared by immunoSEQ multiplex PCR; TCRdb keeps only in-frame clonotypes and omits some of them. The repertoire holds about 2.3 million clones, with just under 95% as singletons. Sequencing was done on a sample of naive CD4+ T cells from PBMCs. Subset reported: CD45RA+ positively selected. All receptors derive from a man aged 18 to 35 in good health. Some clones in this sample may be carry-over from other donors' samples.

J is TRBJ1-3 and V is TRBV19; tentatively, D is TRBD1 (5 bases). Trimming removed 7 bases from V and 1 base from J, with 14 bases in between. The CDR3 consists of 15 residues. Germline CDR1 LNHDA, CDR2 SQIVND (reference sequence). CDR3 amino acids: CASKGESRSGNTIYF. The CDR3 DNA is TGTGCCAGTAAAGGGGAAAGTAGGTCTGGAAACACCATATATTTT.

This chain uses TRBV7-2 with TRBJ1-4, with unresolved D. The closer fit of TRBJ2-2 to the DNA end suggests the J call may be wrong. The CDR3 covers 13 residues. In germline, CDR1 is SGHTA, CDR2 FQGNSA. Here the CDR3 reads CASSLGPRRELFF. CDR3 bases: TGTGCCAGCAGCTTAGGGCCCCGGCGGGAGCTGTTTTTT.

The V call is TRBV5-1, the J call TRBJ2-1, with 7 bases lining up with TRBD2. CDR1 is SGHRS, CDR2 YFSETQ, per germline. V lost 6 bases, J lost 2 bases, and 2 bases stayed unmatched. CDR3 size: 13 residues. The CDR3 is CASTAGTYNEQFF. CDR3 coding DNA: TGCGCCAGCACAGCGGGAACCTACAATGAGCAGTTCTTC.

The rearrangement uses TRBV29-1 and TRBJ2-5; either TRBD1 or TRBD2 may supply D (5 bases each). The J call is in doubt because the DNA end fits TRBJ2-7 better. This CDR3 is 14 amino acids long. The germline gives CDR1 SQVTM, CDR2 ANQGSEA. CDR3 nucleotides: TGCCGCGCCCGGGCGCGTCTCCGGGACGGCGAGCAGTACTTC. Encoded protein: CRARARLRDGEQYF.

The chain employs TRBV5-4 and TRBJ1-3; no firm D call. The germline V gene has CDR1 SGHNT and CDR2 YYREEE (reference sequence). V shed 0 bases and J shed 0 bases, with 10 bases lying between them. This CDR3 contains 16 residues. The CDR3 spells CASSLASSSSGNTIYF. Written as DNA, the CDR3 is TGTGCCAGCAGCTTGGCATCGAGTAGCTCTGGAAACACCATATATTTT.

V and J are TRBV6-5 and TRBJ2-7, with 9 bases aligning to TRBD2. The V gene end was trimmed by 6 bases and the J gene end by 6 bases; junction bases not matched to a gene: 12. The CDR3 length is 15 residues. Germline V gene lookup returns CDR1 MNHEY and CDR2 SVGAGI. CDR3 loop: CASSPSWLAGTEQYF. The CDR3 DNA sequence: TGTGCCAGCAGCCCCAGTTGGCTAGCGGGAACCGAGCAGTACTTC.

Notes on this clone: This same CDR3 is encoded by further DNA sequences in the sample. This chain uses TRBV6-6 with TRBJ1-2; D remains unclear. The germline V gene encodes CDR1 MNHNY and CDR2 SVGAGI (reference sequence). This CDR3 is 11 amino acids long. Trimming stripped 6 bases from V and 2 bases from J, with 4 bases between. CDR3 nucleotides: TGTGCCAGCAGACAAAACTATGGCTACACCTTC. Translation gives CASRQNYGYTF.

This rearrangement joins TRBV7-2 to TRBJ2-7, with TRBD2 matching over 7 bases. Germline V gene sequence: CDR1 SGHTA, CDR2 FQGNSA. The CDR3 consists of 15 residues. V shed 4 bases, J shed 4 bases, and the junction held 10 bases outside the gene matches. CDR3 sequence: CASSWGPSGTYEQYF. DNA for the CDR3: TGTGCCAGCAGCTGGGGCCCTAGCGGAACTTACGAGCAGTACTTC.

The chain combines TRBV4-3 with TRBJ1-2; weak D call: TRBD1 (5 bases). V lost 0 bases to trimming and J lost 8 bases, with 13 bases between them. CDR3 length equals 14 residues. From germline, CDR1 is LGHNA and CDR2 YSLEER. CDR3 sequence (DNA): TGCGCCAGCAGCCAAGATCTGGGGGGATGGGGCTACACCTTC. Residues: CASSQDLGGWGYTF.

The V and J genes are TRBV5-1 and TRBJ1-2; D is possibly TRBD1 (5 bases). Germline V CDR1 and CDR2: SGHRS, YFSETQ. V was trimmed by 4 bases and J by 1 base, leaving 20 bases between them. The CDR3 contains 17 residues. CDR3 DNA sequence: TGCGCCAGCAGCCCCGGGACCTTGAGCCGAGTTAACTATGGCTACACCTTC. Its protein product is CASSPGTLSRVNYGYTF.

This chain joins TRBV29-1 and TRBJ1-5; 12 nucleotides line up with TRBD1. Germline assignment: CDR1 SQVTM and CDR2 ANQGSEA. The junction had 8 bases not matched to a gene; V was cut back by 7 bases and J by 4 bases. The CDR3 has 15 residues. CDR3 in DNA: TGCAGCGCCGGGACAGGGGGCTCGGGGAATCAGCCCCAGCATTTT. Its protein is CSAGTGGSGNQPQHF.

The chain employs TRBV10-3 and TRBJ1-3; 9 nucleotides match TRBD1. The CDR3 covers 15 residues. Germline CDR1 reads ENHRY; CDR2 reads SYGVKD. With 5 bases clipped from V and 0 bases from J, the junction kept 2 bases outside the gene matches. DNA of the CDR3: TGTGCCATCAGTATGACAGGGGGCTCTGGAAACACCATATATTTT. Its protein is CAISMTGGSGNTIYF.

The rearrangement joins TRBV5-4 to TRBJ1-1, with 8 bases matching TRBD1. The germline gives CDR1 SGHNT, CDR2 YYREEE (reference sequence). The CDR3 loop spans 16 amino acids. With V trimmed by 5 bases and J by 1 base, 10 bases remained unmatched. CDR3 DNA: TGTGCCAGCAGGTCAGGGGGCCTGAGGGGGAACACTGAAGCTTTCTTT. The encoded protein is CASRSGGLRGNTEAFF.

This clone was found a few times. The V gene is TRBV2, the J gene TRBJ1-4; tentative D call: TRBD1 (5 bases). Per the germline V gene, CDR1 is SNHLY and CDR2 is FYNNEI. V was shortened by 10 bases and J by 5 bases, with 8 bases between the two germline ends. This CDR3 is built from 11 residues. This chain's CDR3 is CAIGGNEKLFF. CDR3 DNA: TGTGCCATTGGGGGGAATGAAAAACTGTTTTTT. Drawing the rest from reference TRBV2 and TRBJ1-4, the complete variable domain is EPEVTQTPSHQVTQMGQEVILRCVPISNHLYFYWYRQILGQKVEFLVSFYNNEISEKSEIFDDQFSVERPDGSNFTLKIRSTKLEDSAMYFCAIGGNEKLFFGSGTQLSVL.

This clone was detected once. The chain is built from TRBV28 and TRBJ1-3, with D perhaps TRBD1 (5 bases). The CDR3 runs to 18 residues. Trimming removed 6 bases at V and 0 bases at J, with 21 bases between. CDR1 and CDR2 (germline): MDHEN, SYDVKM. The CDR3 DNA sequence: TGTGCCAGCAGATCTTGGGAGGGGAGACTCCCCTCTGGAAACACCATATATTTT. Amino acid sequence: CASRSWEGRLPSGNTIYF.

Remarks on this clone: Other nucleotide sequences from this sample produce the same CDR3. The J gene is TRBJ2-7, the V gene TRBV28; no clear D. Per the germline V gene, CDR1 is MDHEN and CDR2 is SYDVKM. Trimming removed 6 bases at V and 1 base at J, with 10 bases between. CDR3 length: 13 residues. The CDR3 region is CASSSTPSYEQYF. The CDR3 coding sequence is TGTGCCAGCAGCTCAACACCTTCCTACGAGCAGTACTTC.

V gene TRBV11-2 combines with J gene TRBJ2-1; 8 nucleotides match TRBD2. The CDR3 spans 16 residues. Trimming removed 1 base from V and 7 bases from J; junction bases left unmatched: 9. CDR1 SGHAT and CDR2 FQNNGV come from the germline V gene. CDR3 DNA: TGTGCCAGCAGCTTAGGTGACCGGACTAGCCTAAATGAGCAGTTCTTC. It encodes CASSLGDRTSLNEQFF.

The chain uses TRBV4-1 and TRBJ2-5; 12 bases are a match to TRBD2. This CDR3 comprises 17 residues. Trimming removed 1 base from V and 5 bases from J; junction bases left unmatched: 8. CDR1 MGHRA and CDR2 YSYEKL come from the germline V gene. CDR3 nucleotide sequence: TGCGCCAGCAGCCAAGTTTCTAGCGGGAGGGCCGGTGAGACCCAGTACTTC. It translates to CASSQVSSGRAGETQYF.